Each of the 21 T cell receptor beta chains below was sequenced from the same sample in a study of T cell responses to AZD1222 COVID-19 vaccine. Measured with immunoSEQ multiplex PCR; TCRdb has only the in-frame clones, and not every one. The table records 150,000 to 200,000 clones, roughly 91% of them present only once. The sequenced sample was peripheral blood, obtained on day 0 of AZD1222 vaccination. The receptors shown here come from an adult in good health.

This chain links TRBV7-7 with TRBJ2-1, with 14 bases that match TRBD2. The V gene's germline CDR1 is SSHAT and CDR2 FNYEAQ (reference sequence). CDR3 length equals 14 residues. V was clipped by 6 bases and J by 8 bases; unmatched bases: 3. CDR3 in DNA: TGTGCCAGCAGTATGGGACTAGCGGGGGATGAGCAGTTCTTC. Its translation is CASSMGLAGDEQFF. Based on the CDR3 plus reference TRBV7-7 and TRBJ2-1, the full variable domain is GAGVSQSPRYKVTKRGQDVTLRCDPISSHATLYWYQQALGQGPEFLTYFNYEAQPDKSGLPSDRFSAERPEGSISTLTIQRTEQRDSAMYRCASSMGLAGDEQFFGPGTRLTVL.

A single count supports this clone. CDR3 loop: CASSSRPTAGTDTQYF. The CDR3 coding sequence is TGTGCCAGCAGTTCAAGGCCCACAGCAGGGACAGATACGCAGTATTTT. The rearrangement joins TRBV6-5 to TRBJ2-3, with D possibly matching TRBD1 (5 bases). The CDR3 has 16 residues. Germline V gene sequence: CDR1 MNHEY, CDR2 SVGAGI. The V end lost 4 bases, the J end lost 3 bases, and 17 bases lay between the germline ends.

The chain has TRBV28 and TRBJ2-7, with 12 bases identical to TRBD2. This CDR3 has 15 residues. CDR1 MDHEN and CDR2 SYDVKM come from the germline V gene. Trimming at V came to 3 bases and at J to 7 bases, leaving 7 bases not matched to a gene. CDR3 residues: CASSLTSGGRREQYF. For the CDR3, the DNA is TGTGCCAGCAGTTTGACTAGCGGGGGCAGGAGGGAGCAGTACTTC. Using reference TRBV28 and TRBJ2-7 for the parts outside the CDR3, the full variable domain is DVKVTQSSRYLVKRTGEKVFLECVQDMDHENMFWYRQDPGLGLRLIYFSYDVKMKEKGDIPEGYSVSREKKERFSLILESASTNQTSMYLCASSLTSGGRREQYFGPGTRLTVT.

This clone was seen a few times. CDR3 in amino acids: CASSGTGGHTIYF. The DNA of the CDR3 is TGTGCCAGTTCCGGGACGGGGGGACACACCATATATTTT. The V and J genes are TRBV19 and TRBJ1-3; maybe TRBD1 (5 bases). The CDR3 loop spans 13 amino acids. V lost 8 bases and J 8 bases, leaving 16 bases between the germline ends. From germline, CDR1 is LNHDA and CDR2 SQIVND (reference sequence).

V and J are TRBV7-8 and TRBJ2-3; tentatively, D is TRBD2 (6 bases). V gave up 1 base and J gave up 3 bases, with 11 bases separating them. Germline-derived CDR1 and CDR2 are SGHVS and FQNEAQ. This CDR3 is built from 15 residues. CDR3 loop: CASSLVAGRTDTQYF. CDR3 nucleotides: TGTGCCAGCAGCTTAGTCGCGGGAAGGACAGATACGCAGTATTTT.

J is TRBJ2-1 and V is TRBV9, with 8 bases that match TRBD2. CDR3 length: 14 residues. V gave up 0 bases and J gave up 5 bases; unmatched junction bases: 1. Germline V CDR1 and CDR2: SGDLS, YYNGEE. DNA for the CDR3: TGTGCCAGCAGCGTAGGAGCGGGGGACAATGAGCAGTTCTTC. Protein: CASSVGAGDNEQFF.

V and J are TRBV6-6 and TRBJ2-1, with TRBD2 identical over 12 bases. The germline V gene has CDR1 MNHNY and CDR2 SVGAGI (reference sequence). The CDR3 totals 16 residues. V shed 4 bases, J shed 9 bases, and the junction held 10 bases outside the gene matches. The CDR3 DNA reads TGTGCCAGCAGTTCGGCTAGCGGGAGGGCGGCTGGTGAGCAGTTCTTC. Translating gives CASSSASGRAAGEQFF.

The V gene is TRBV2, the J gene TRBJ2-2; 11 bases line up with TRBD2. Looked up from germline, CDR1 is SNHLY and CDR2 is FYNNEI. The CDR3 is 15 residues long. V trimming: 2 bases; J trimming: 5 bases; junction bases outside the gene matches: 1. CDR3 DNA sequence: TGTGCCAGCAGTGAAAGACTAGCGGGAACCGGGGAGCTGTTTTTT. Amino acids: CASSERLAGTGELFF.

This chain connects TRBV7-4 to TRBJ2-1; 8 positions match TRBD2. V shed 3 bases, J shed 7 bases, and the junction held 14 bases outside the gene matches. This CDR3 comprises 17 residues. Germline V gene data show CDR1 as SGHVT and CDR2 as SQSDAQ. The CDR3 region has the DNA TGTGCCAGCAGCTTCCCGAGGGAGCGGGGGCCCCCTAATGAGCAGTTCTTC. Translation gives CASSFPRERGPPNEQFF.

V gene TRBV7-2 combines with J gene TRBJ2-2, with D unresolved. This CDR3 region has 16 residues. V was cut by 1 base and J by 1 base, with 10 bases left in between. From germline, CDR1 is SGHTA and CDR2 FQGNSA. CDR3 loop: CASSLGVALNTGELFF. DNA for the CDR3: TGTGCCAGCAGCTTAGGGGTTGCTTTGAACACCGGGGAGCTGTTTTTT.

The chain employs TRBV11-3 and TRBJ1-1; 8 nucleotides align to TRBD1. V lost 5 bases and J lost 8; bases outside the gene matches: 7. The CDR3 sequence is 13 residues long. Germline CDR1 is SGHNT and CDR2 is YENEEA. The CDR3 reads CASSPSRDREAFF. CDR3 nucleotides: TGTGCCAGCAGCCCATCGAGGGACAGGGAAGCTTTCTTT.

CDR3 in amino acids: CASMGQGVNYEQYF. The CDR3 DNA is TGTGCCAGCATGGGGCAGGGAGTTAACTACGAGCAGTACTTC. The chain is built from TRBV25-1 and TRBJ2-7, with D tentatively TRBD1 or TRBD2 (5 bases each). Germline V lookup: CDR1 MGHDK, CDR2 SYGVNS. Trimming removed 7 bases from V and 3 bases from J, with 16 bases in between. CDR3 length equals 14 residues.

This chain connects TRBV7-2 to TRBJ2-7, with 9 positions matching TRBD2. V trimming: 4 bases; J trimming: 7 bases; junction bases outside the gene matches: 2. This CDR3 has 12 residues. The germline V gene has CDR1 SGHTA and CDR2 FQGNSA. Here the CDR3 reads CASSSGLAEQYF. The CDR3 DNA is TGTGCCAGCAGCTCGGGACTAGCTGAGCAGTACTTC.

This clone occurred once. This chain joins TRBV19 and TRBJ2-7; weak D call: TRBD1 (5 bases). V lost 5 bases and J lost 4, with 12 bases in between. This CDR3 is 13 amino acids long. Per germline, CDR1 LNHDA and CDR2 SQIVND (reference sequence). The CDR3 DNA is TGTGCCAGTAGTCCCGACAGTCGATACGAGCAGTACTTC. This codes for CASSPDSRYEQYF.

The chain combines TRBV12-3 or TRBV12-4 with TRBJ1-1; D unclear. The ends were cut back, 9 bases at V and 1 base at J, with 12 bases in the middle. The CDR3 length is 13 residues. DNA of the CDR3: TGTGCCAGTTACCCTTACGGGAACACTGAAGCTTTCTTT. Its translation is CASYPYGNTEAFF.

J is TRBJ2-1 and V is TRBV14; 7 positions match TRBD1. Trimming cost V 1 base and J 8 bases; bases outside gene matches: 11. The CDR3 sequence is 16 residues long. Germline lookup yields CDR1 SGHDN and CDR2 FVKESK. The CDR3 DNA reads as TGTGCCAGCAGCCAAGGGATGACAGGGCCTACGGATGAGCAGTTCTTC. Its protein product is CASSQGMTGPTDEQFF.

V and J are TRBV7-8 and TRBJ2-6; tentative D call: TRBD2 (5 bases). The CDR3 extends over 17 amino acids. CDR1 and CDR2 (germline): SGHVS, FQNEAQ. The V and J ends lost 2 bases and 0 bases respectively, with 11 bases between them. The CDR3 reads CASSLLDGVSGANVLTF. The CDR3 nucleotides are TGTGCCAGCAGCTTACTTGACGGGGTCTCTGGGGCCAACGTCCTGACTTTC.

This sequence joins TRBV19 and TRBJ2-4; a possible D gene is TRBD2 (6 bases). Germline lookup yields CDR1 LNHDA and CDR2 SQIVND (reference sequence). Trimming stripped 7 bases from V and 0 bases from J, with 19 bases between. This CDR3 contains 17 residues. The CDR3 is CASTLRRGNLAKNIQYF. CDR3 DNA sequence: TGTGCCAGTACCCTAAGACGGGGGAACCTAGCCAAAAACATTCAGTACTTC.

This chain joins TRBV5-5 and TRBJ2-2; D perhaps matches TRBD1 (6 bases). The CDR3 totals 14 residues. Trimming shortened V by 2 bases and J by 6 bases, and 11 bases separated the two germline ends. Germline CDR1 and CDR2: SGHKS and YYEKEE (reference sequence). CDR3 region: CASSFAQGAGELFF. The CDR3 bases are TGTGCCAGCAGCTTTGCACAGGGCGCCGGGGAGCTGTTTTTT. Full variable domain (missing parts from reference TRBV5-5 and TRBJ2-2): DAGVTQSPTHLIKTRGQQVTLRCSPISGHKSVSWYQQVLGQGPQFIFQYYEKEERGRGNFPDRFSARQFPNYSSELNVNALLLGDSALYLCASSFAQGAGELFFGEGSRLTVL.

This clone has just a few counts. This CDR3 reads CASREDRASGYEQYF. CDR3 nucleotides: TGTGCCAGCAGAGAGGACAGGGCCTCCGGTTACGAGCAGTACTTC. The gene calls are TRBV11-1 and TRBJ2-7, with 8 positions matching TRBD1. J gave up 4 bases and V 6 bases, and 11 bases lay outside the gene matches. Germline CDR1 SGHAT, CDR2 FQDESV (reference sequence). The CDR3 is made up of 15 amino acids.

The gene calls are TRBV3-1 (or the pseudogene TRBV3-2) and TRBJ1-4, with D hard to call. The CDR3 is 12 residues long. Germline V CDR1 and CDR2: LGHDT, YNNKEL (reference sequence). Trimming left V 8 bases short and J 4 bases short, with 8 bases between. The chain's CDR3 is CASGSVNEKLFF. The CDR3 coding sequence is TGTGCCAGCGGCAGCGTTAATGAAAAACTGTTTTTT.